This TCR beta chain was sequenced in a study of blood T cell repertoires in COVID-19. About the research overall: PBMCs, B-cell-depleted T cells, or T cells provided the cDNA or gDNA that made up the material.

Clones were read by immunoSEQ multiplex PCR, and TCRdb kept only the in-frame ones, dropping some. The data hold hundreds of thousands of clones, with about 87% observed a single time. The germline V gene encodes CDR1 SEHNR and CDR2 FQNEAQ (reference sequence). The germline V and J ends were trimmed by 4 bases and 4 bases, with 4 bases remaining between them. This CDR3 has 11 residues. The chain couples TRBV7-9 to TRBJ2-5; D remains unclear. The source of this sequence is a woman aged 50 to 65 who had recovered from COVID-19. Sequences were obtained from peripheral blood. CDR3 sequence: CASSSSETQYF. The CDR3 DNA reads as TGTGCCAGCAGCTCCTCAGAGACCCAGTACTTC.